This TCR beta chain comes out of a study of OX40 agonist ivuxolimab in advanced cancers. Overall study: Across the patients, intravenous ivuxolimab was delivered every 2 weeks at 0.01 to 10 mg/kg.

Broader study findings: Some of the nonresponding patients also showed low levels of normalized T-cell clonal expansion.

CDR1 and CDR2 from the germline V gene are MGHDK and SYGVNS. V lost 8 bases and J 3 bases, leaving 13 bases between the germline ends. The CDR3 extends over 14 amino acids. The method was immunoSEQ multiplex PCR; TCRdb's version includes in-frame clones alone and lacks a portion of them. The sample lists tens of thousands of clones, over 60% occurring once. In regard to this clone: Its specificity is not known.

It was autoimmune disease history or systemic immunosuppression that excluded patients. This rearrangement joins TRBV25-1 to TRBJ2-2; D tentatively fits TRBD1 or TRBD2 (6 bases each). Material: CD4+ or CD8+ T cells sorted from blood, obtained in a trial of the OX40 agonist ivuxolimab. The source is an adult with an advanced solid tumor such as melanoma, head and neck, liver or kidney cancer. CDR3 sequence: CASLGGLDTGELFF. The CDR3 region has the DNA TGTGCCAGCCTGGGGGGCCTGGACACCGGGGAGCTGTTTTTT.